Listed here are 3 T cell receptor beta chains from one sample, sequenced in a study of CD8 T cells in Susac syndrome. cDNA came from 0.5 to 1 ug RNA primed by random hexamers. TCRdb re-called the immunoSEQ multiplex PCR reads with MiXCR, one entry per CDR3 protein. The sample comprises roughly 200,000 distinct CDR3 sequences, around 95% of which are singletons, and approximately 0.088% rests with the top ten. Sequenced input: CD4+ T cells from PBMCs. These receptors originate from a human donor with multiple sclerosis.

In its sample, this clonotype was seen once. V usage is TRBV3-1 and J usage is TRBJ1-2; 7 bases are a match to TRBD1. Germline V lookup: CDR1 LGHDT, CDR2 YNNKEL (reference sequence). This CDR3 has 16 residues. After removal of 0 bases from V and 7 bases from J, the junction contained 11 bases not matched to a gene. CDR3 region: CASSQDVGQGDRGYTF. The CDR3 DNA is TGTGCCAGCAGCCAAGATGTGGGTCAGGGGGATCGTGGCTACACCTTC.

The V and J genes are TRBV5-4 and TRBJ2-1; D is possibly TRBD2 (5 bases). The ends were cut back, 4 bases at V and 8 bases at J, with 25 bases in the middle. This CDR3 is built from 17 residues. CDR1 SGHNT and CDR2 YYREEE come from the germline V gene (reference sequence). The CDR3 sequence is CASSRPSTRPLGDEQFF. The CDR3 nucleotides are TGTGCCAGCAGCCGCCCCTCGACAAGGCCCCTCGGGGATGAGCAGTTCTTC.

CDR3 nucleotide sequence: TGTGCCAGCAGCTTAGTTGAGGGAGACTACGAGCAGTACTTC. It yields the protein CASSLVEGDYEQYF. The chain combines TRBV7-2 with TRBJ2-7; D is perhaps TRBD2 (5 bases). The CDR3 length is 14 residues. Trimming removed 1 base at V and 3 bases at J, with 10 bases between. Germline lookup yields CDR1 SGHTA and CDR2 FQGNSA.